The rows below give T cell receptor beta chains drawn from one sample of a study of blood T cell repertoires in COVID-19. Sequencing used immunoSEQ multiplex PCR; TCRdb keeps in-frame clones, though not all of them. The sample contains about 440,000 clones, about 89% of which appear only once. The sequencing input was peripheral blood. The receptors originated from a woman between 25 and 40 years old with acute or convalescent COVID-19. Each CDR3 is given with its conserved first and last residue. A D gene is named only where the DNA matches it firmly. Clone size appears in some rows only: once, few, many, or a class for an expanded clone.

D gene	V gene	J gene	clone size	CDR3 DNA	CDR3 protein
NA	TRBV6-6	TRBJ2-1	few	TGTGCCAGCAAGGTACAGAACAATGAGCAGTTCTTC	CASKVQNNEQFF
TRBD1	TRBV10-2	TRBJ2-4	NA	TGCGCCAGCAGTGCCGGGACAGGGACACTAGCCAAAAACATTCAGTACTTC	CASSAGTGTLAKNIQYF
NA	TRBV11-2	TRBJ2-3	NA	TGTGCCAGCAGCCCATTCACAGATACGCAGTATTTT	CASSPFTDTQYF
NA	TRBV2	TRBJ2-3	NA	TGTGCCAGCAGTGAGGGGCTACCTAGCACAGATACGCAGTATTTT	CASSEGLPSTDTQYF
TRBD1	TRBV5-5	TRBJ2-2	NA	TGTGCCAGCAGCAGGACAGGGTCGACCGGGGAGCTGTTTTTT	CASSRTGSTGELFF
NA	TRBV21-1	TRBJ1-6	NA	TGTGCCAGCAGCAAAGTTGCCCGAGGGTTGGGCCCCGATTCACCCCTCCACTTT	CASSKVARGLGPDSPLHF
NA	TRBV12-3/TRBV12-4	TRBJ1-1	many	TGTGCCAGCAGTTTTTACAGGAGCACTGAAGCTTTCTTT	CASSFYRSTEAFF
TRBD2	TRBV13	TRBJ2-3	many	TGTGCCAGCAGCTCCCGACTAGCGGGGGGAACTCTAGGAGATACGCAGTATTTT	CASSSRLAGGTLGDTQYF
NA	TRBV5-8	TRBJ2-3	NA	TGTGCCAGCAGCTTTGGGAGGTGGGACACAGATACGCAGTATTTT	CASSFGRWDTDTQYF
TRBD1	TRBV9	TRBJ2-3	NA	TGTGCCAGCAGCGCGACCGGGACAGGGGGCCATTTAGATACGCAGTATTTT	CASSATGTGGHLDTQYF
TRBD2	TRBV30	TRBJ2-1	NA	TGTGCCTGGAGCCGGGGACTAGCGGAACATGAGCAGTTCTTC	CAWSRGLAEHEQFF
NA	TRBV12-3/TRBV12-4	TRBJ1-2	NA	TGTGCCAGCAGTTTAGGGAGTAACTATGGCTACACCTTC	CASSLGSNYGYTF
NA	TRBV18	TRBJ1-3	NA	TGTGCCAGCTCACCGTGGGCCCGTGGCACCATATATTTT	CASSPWARGTIYF
NA	TRBV2	TRBJ2-4	NA	TGTGCCAGCAGTGAAGCGGTGGTACTAGCCAAAAACATTCAGTACTTC	CASSEAVVLAKNIQYF
NA	TRBV18	TRBJ1-5	NA	TGTGCCAGCTCATTTTGGACATCTCAGCCCCAGCATTTT	CASSFWTSQPQHF
TRBD1	TRBV30	TRBJ1-1	NA	TGTGCCTGGAGTGCCCGGGACAGGGGCGCTGAAGCTTTCTTT	CAWSARDRGAEAFF
NA	TRBV11-2	TRBJ1-1	NA	TGTGCCAGCAGCTTACAACACGGGACTGAAGCTTTCTTT	CASSLQHGTEAFF
NA	TRBV6-5	TRBJ1-5	NA	TGTGCCAGCGGGCCAGGGATAATAAATCAGCCCCAGCATTTT	CASGPGIINQPQHF
TRBD1	TRBV18	TRBJ2-5	NA	TGTGCCAGCTCGCCAAGTGGGGGACAGAATGGACTGGAGACCCAGTACTTC	CASSPSGGQNGLETQYF
NA	TRBV3-1/TRBV3-2	TRBJ2-5	once	TGTGCCAGCAGCCAAGTATCTCTCGCTAAAGAGACCCAGTACTTC	CASSQVSLAKETQYF
TRBD1	TRBV11-3	TRBJ2-5	NA	TGTGCCAGCAGCTTAACCCTTACAGGGGGCAAGGAGACCCAGTACTTC	CASSLTLTGGKETQYF
NA	TRBV11-1	TRBJ2-1	NA	TGTGCCAGCAGCTTACAGGCGAATTCCTACAATGAGCAGTTCTTC	CASSLQANSYNEQFF
TRBD1	TRBV3-1/TRBV3-2	TRBJ1-2	once	TGTGCCAGCAGCTTTAACCGGGACAGGGCTGGCTATGGCTACACCTTC	CASSFNRDRAGYGYTF
NA	TRBV27	TRBJ2-7	NA	TGTGCCAGCAGTTCCGTAACAAGCTCCTACGAGCAGTACTTC	CASSSVTSSYEQYF
NA	TRBV2	TRBJ2-2	NA	TGTGCCAGCAGGAGAGGAGATGCGAACACCGGGGAGCTGTTTTTT	CASRRGDANTGELFF
TRBD1	TRBV12-5	TRBJ2-2	NA	TGTGCTAGTGGTTTGGTAGGGGGCACGGACACCGGGGAGCTGTTTTTT	CASGLVGGTDTGELFF
NA	TRBV5-1	TRBJ1-1	NA	TGCGCCAGCAGCGCCAATATCGGGAGGGGCACTGAAGCTTTCTTT	CASSANIGRGTEAFF
TRBD1	TRBV11-2	TRBJ2-2	NA	TGTGCCAGCAGCTTACAGGGGGCGGGCACCGGGGAGCTGTTTTTT	CASSLQGAGTGELFF
NA	TRBV12-3/TRBV12-4	TRBJ1-2	NA	TGTGCCAGCAGTTTCGGTGGCTACACCTTC	CASSFGGYTF
TRBD2	TRBV19	TRBJ2-3	NA	TGTGCCAGTAGTATGCGGACCAGCGGGGGTACAGATACGCAGTATTTT	CASSMRTSGGTDTQYF
TRBD1	TRBV27	TRBJ2-2	NA	TGTGCCAGCAGTCCCCGGACAGGTTTTTCCGGGGAGCTGTTTTTT	CASSPRTGFSGELFF
NA	TRBV20-1	TRBJ1-1	NA	TGCATTCCCGGGGGGCTGGAAGCTTTCTTT	CIPGGLEAFF
TRBD2	TRBV28	TRBJ2-7	NA	TGTGCCAGCAGTTTCTTAACCAGGGGACTAGCGGCGAGGGGGTACGAGCAGTACTTC	CASSFLTRGLAARGYEQYF
TRBD1	TRBV5-1	TRBJ2-7	NA	TGCGCCAGCAGTTCAGGACAGGGGGCAGGGGAGCAGTACTTC	CASSSGQGAGEQYF
NA	TRBV5-6	TRBJ2-7	NA	TGTGCCAGCAGCTTGGATTCGGTCTACGAGCAGTACTTC	CASSLDSVYEQYF
NA	TRBV5-1	TRBJ2-5	NA	TGCGCCAGCAGCTTGGGTTTCGGGGGAGTCCAAGAGACCCAGTACTTC	CASSLGFGGVQETQYF
NA	TRBV29-1	TRBJ1-2	NA	TGCAGCGTTGGTAACACAGGGTACGACTATGGCTACACCTTC	CSVGNTGYDYGYTF
NA	TRBV7-7	TRBJ2-2	NA	TGTGCCAGCTTCCTCACACCGAACACCGGGGAGCTGTTTTTT	CASFLTPNTGELFF
TRBD1	TRBV3-1/TRBV3-2	TRBJ1-2	NA	TGTGCCAGCAGGCGACAACCCGACAGGGGATATGGCTACACCTTC	CASRRQPDRGYGYTF
TRBD2	TRBV5-4	TRBJ2-3	NA	TGTGCCAGCAGCTTGGTCTCTAGCGGAATGGATACGCAGTATTTT	CASSLVSSGMDTQYF
NA	TRBV3-1/TRBV3-2	TRBJ2-5	once	TGTGCCAGCAGCCACCCCCATCGGGGGTACCAAGAGACCCAGTACTTC	CASSHPHRGYQETQYF
NA	TRBV29-1	TRBJ2-6	NA	TGCAGCGTTGGTGGAGGGGCTGGGGCCAACGTCCTGACTTTC	CSVGGGAGANVLTF
NA	TRBV15	TRBJ1-2	NA	TGTGCCACCAGCAGGAACTTTGGACAGAACTATGGCTACACCTTC	CATSRNFGQNYGYTF
NA	TRBV6-6	TRBJ1-1	once	TGTGCCAGCTGTTCTAACACTGAAGCTTTCTTT	CASCSNTEAFF
TRBD1	TRBV5-6	TRBJ1-4	NA	TGTGCCAGCAGCTTAAGAGGACAGGGTACTGGAAAACTGTTTTTT	CASSLRGQGTGKLFF
TRBD1	TRBV4-1	TRBJ2-1	NA	TGCGCCAGCAGCCAAGATCGGGGACAGTTTAATGAGCAGTTCTTC	CASSQDRGQFNEQFF
TRBD1	TRBV6-6	TRBJ2-7	NA	TGTGCCAGCTTACCTTCACCGGGACAGGGAAACCACGAGCAGTACTTC	CASLPSPGQGNHEQYF
TRBD1	TRBV7-9	TRBJ2-2	NA	TGTGCCAGCAGCTTAGCGCTACTTTCGGACAGGGCGAATACCGGGGAGCTGTTTTTT	CASSLALLSDRANTGELFF
TRBD1	TRBV4-1	TRBJ2-5	NA	TGCGCCAGCAGCCACCCGGGACAGTTAAAAGAGACCCAGTACTTC	CASSHPGQLKETQYF
NA	TRBV28	TRBJ1-5	NA	TGTGCCAGCAGTTTAGCCAGGTTTAATCAGCCCCAGCATTTT	CASSLARFNQPQHF
TRBD1	TRBV28	TRBJ2-3	once	TGTGCCAGCAGTCTTACATGGACAGGGAGCACAGATACGCAGTATTTT	CASSLTWTGSTDTQYF
NA	TRBV27	TRBJ2-7	NA	TGTGCCAGCAGTTTCCGCGCCAACTCCTACGAGCAGTACTTC	CASSFRANSYEQYF
NA	TRBV28	TRBJ2-7	NA	TGTGCCAGCAGGACGGGATACGAGCAGTACTTC	CASRTGYEQYF
TRBD1	TRBV5-1	TRBJ1-2	NA	TGCGCCAGCAAACCGGGACAGAGTAACTATGGCTACACCTTC	CASKPGQSNYGYTF